The entry that follows covers one T cell receptor (beta chain) sequence. The antigen remains undetermined. The entry originates in a study of cytomegalovirus exposure and HLA in healthy donors. General study results and limits: An analysis that came later showed most CMV-associated TCR beta chains appearing HLA-restricted. Some TCR beta chains (roughly 160 of them) were listed as cytomegalovirus-associated. Available immune exposure information covered CMV serostatus only.

PCR used 60 Vbeta primers and 13 Jbeta primers. The data were produced by immunoSEQ multiplex PCR, yet TCRdb's version contains in-frame clones alone and is incomplete. The sample holds 96,000 or so clones; about four fifths are singletons and the top ten take roughly 3.2%. The clonotype originates from a female donor in good health and CMV-seropositive. The sample taken for sequencing was PBMCs.

The CDR3 sequence: CASSLDRTGSVPQHF. CDR3 coding DNA: TGTGCCAGCAGCTTAGACAGGACAGGGAGTGTGCCCCAGCATTTT. The gene calls are TRBV7-2 and TRBJ1-5; 8 bases agree with TRBD1. The V gene's germline CDR1 is SGHTA and CDR2 FQGNSA. The CDR3 has 15 residues. Losses at the gene ends were 1 base for V and 9 bases for J; bases not matched to a gene: 8.